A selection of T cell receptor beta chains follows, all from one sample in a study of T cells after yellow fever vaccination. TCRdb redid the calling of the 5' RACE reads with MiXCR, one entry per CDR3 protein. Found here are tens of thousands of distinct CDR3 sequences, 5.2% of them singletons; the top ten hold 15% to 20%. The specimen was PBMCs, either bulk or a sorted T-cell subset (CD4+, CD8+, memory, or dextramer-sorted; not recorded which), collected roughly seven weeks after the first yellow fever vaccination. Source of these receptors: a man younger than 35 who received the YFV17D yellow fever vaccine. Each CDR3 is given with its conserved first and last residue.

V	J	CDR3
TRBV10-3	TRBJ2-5	CAISESRGSQETQYF
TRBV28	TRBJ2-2	CASSLTGGDAGELFF
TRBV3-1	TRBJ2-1	CASSQPLAGAGQFF
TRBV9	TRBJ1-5	CASSVSEDSNQPQHF
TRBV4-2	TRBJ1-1	CASSPGFDTEAFF
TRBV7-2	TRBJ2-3	CASSPSMDTQYF
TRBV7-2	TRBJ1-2	CASRTRDSYGYTF
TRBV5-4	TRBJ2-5	CASSRPSGGAQETQYF
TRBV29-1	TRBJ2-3	CSVGEWRGGGDTQYF
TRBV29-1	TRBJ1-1	CSVEGMGWDTEAFF
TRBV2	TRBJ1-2	CASSLLGGQYNYGYTF
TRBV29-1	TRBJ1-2	CSVERDYGYTF
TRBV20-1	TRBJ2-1	CSARDSVRVNEQFF
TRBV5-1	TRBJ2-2	CASSLTLNTGELFF
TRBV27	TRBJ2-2	CASSLRGIGELFF
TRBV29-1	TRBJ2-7	CSVDRQGEGEQYF
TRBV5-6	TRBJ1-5	CASSLRRQGGQPQHF
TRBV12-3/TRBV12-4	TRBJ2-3	CASSLNAGGDTQYF